Below are 20 T cell receptor beta chains sequenced from a single sample in a study of cytomegalovirus exposure and HLA in healthy donors. Researchers ran the PCR with 60 Vbeta and 13 Jbeta primers. Assay used: immunoSEQ multiplex PCR; TCRdb lists only in-frame clones, some missing. Among about 160,000 clones listed, roughly 79% were seen once. Material: PBMCs. The source is a woman in her 50s in good health and CMV-seropositive.

The chain has TRBV10-1 and TRBJ2-2; D ambiguous. Germline V lookup: CDR1 WNHNN, CDR2 SYGVQD (reference sequence). This CDR3 contains 13 residues. Deletions cut 4 bases from V and 4 bases from J, with 7 bases between. CDR3 sequence: CASSAVRTGELFF. The CDR3 DNA reads as TGCGCCAGCAGTGCTGTCCGCACCGGGGAGCTGTTTTTT.

This clone was found once. The chain joins TRBV2 to TRBJ2-1, with D perhaps matching TRBD1 (6 bases). Looked up from germline, CDR1 is SNHLY and CDR2 is FYNNEI. The CDR3 has 13 residues. Deletions cut 9 bases from V and 4 bases from J, with 13 bases between. The CDR3 DNA is TGTGCCAGTCGACTGACAGGTTACAATGAGCAGTTCTTC. This encodes CASRLTGYNEQFF.

A single count supports this clone. This chain links TRBV9 with TRBJ1-4, with no clear D. The CDR3 is made up of 15 amino acids. Germline CDR1 and CDR2: SGDLS and YYNGEE. The V end was cut by 4 bases, the J end by 7 bases, with 17 bases between. CDR3 nucleotides: TGTGCCAGCAGCCCCACGGTGGCGGAGGGTGAAAAACTGTTTTTT. Protein product: CASSPTVAEGEKLFF.

The gene calls are TRBV4-1 and TRBJ1-1; D is undetermined. The CDR3 totals 17 residues. The ends were cut back, 0 bases at V and 8 bases at J, with 22 bases in the middle. From germline, CDR1 is MGHRA and CDR2 YSYEKL. In DNA, the CDR3 is TGCGCCAGCAGCCAAGATCGCTTGTCACAGCCCATCGACGAAGCTTTCTTT. As protein: CASSQDRLSQPIDEAFF.

The chain uses TRBV28 and TRBJ2-3; 14 bases line up with TRBD2. Germline V gene sequence: CDR1 MDHEN, CDR2 SYDVKM. The CDR3 is made up of 16 amino acids. V gave up 5 bases and J gave up 2 bases; unmatched junction bases: 3. CDR3 coding DNA: TGTGCCAGCAGTAGGGGACTAGCGGGGGACACAGATACGCAGTATTTT. Protein: CASSRGLAGDTDTQYF.

The V gene is TRBV20-1, the J gene TRBJ1-2; tentative D call: TRBD1 (6 bases). V dropped 4 bases and J dropped 8 bases, with 11 bases sitting between them. The CDR3 totals 11 residues. The V gene's germline CDR1 is DFQATT and CDR2 SNEGSKA (reference sequence). CDR3: CSATQGQGYTF. The CDR3 coding sequence is TGCAGTGCTACTCAGGGGCAAGGCTACACCTTC.

The chain is built from TRBV4-3 and TRBJ2-3; 11 bases are a match to TRBD2. The J segment lost 4 bases and the V segment lost 3 bases, leaving 12 bases of the junction unmatched. There are 18 residues in the CDR3. Germline CDR1 reads LGHNA; CDR2 reads YSLEER. CDR3 in DNA: TGCGCCAGCAGCCAGGACCCCCCGGGTAGCGGGGGGGCAGATACGCAGTATTTT. This translates into CASSQDPPGSGGADTQYF.

V and J are TRBV5-1 and TRBJ2-2, with a possible D match to TRBD2 (5 bases). The V gene lost 1 base and the J gene lost 6 bases, with 7 bases spanning the gap. This CDR3 has 13 residues. CDR1 SGHRS and CDR2 YFSETQ come from the germline V gene. The CDR3 bases are TGCGCCAGCAGCTTGTCCGGGGCCGGGGAGCTGTTTTTT. It encodes CASSLSGAGELFF.

The rearrangement joins TRBV4-2 to TRBJ1-6, with 11 bases matching TRBD1. The CDR3 is 16 residues long. Germline V CDR1 and CDR2: LGHNA, YNFKEQ. Trimming removed 3 bases from V and 10 bases from J; junction bases left unmatched: 8. CDR3 sequence (DNA): TGTGCCAGCAGCCAGCCCGGGACAGGGGGGGTGTCACCCCTCCACTTT. Amino acids: CASSQPGTGGVSPLHF.

This clone was observed a few times. The CDR3 sequence: CASSRGQGEKLFF. The CDR3 coding sequence is TGTGCCAGCAGCAGGGGACAGGGTGAAAAACTGTTTTTT. This rearrangement joins TRBV6-5 to TRBJ1-4; 9 bases match TRBD1. The J segment lost 7 bases and the V segment lost 6 bases, leaving 3 bases of the junction unmatched. Germline V lookup: CDR1 MNHEY, CDR2 SVGAGI. There are 13 residues in the CDR3.

The V call is TRBV27, the J call TRBJ2-7; D remains ambiguous. Trimming removed 3 bases from V and 2 bases from J, with 8 bases in between. Germline V gene lookup returns CDR1 MNHEY and CDR2 SMNVEV (reference sequence). The CDR3 consists of 13 residues. The CDR3, as DNA: TGTGCCAGCAGTTTGAAGGAGCCCTACGAGCAGTACTTC. It translates to CASSLKEPYEQYF.

This chain uses TRBV18 with TRBJ2-5, with 10 bases identical to TRBD1. The trim removed 4 bases at V and 4 bases at J, leaving 3 bases unmatched. Germline CDR1 KGHSH, CDR2 LQKENI. The CDR3 has 14 residues. Here the CDR3 DNA reads TGTGCCAGCTCACTCGGACAGGGGGGAGAGACCCAGTACTTC. Translating it yields CASSLGQGGETQYF.

The chain joins TRBV19 to TRBJ2-1; a weak D match, TRBD2 (5 bases). The CDR3 sequence is 14 residues long. V was shortened by 3 bases and J by 3 bases, with 9 bases between the two germline ends. CDR1 LNHDA and CDR2 SQIVND come from the germline V gene (reference sequence). CDR3 residues: CASSIQGLYNEQFF. CDR3 sequence (DNA): TGTGCCAGTAGTATTCAAGGACTCTACAATGAGCAGTTCTTC.

The V call is TRBV10-3, the J call TRBJ1-2, with D hard to call. Germline CDR1 reads ENHRY; CDR2 reads SYGVKD. Trimming stripped 0 bases from V and 8 bases from J, with 13 bases between. This CDR3 has 14 amino acids. CDR3 loop: CAISESAGDGGYTF. The CDR3 nucleotides read TGTGCCATCAGTGAGTCAGCCGGGGATGGCGGCTACACCTTC.

For this clone: The germline gene is not matched at one end of the junction; a read error may be the cause. The rearrangement links TRBV7-8 to TRBJ2-5, with 12 nucleotides matching TRBD1. This CDR3 comprises 16 residues. CDR1 SGHVS and CDR2 FQNEAQ come from the germline V gene. This CDR3 is CASSVAGTGGLETQYF. As DNA, the CDR3 is TGTGCCAGCAGCGTAGCGGGGACAGGGGGCTTAGAGACCCAGTACTTC.

The V call is TRBV19, the J call TRBJ2-2, with D possibly being TRBD1 (5 bases). V lost 8 bases and J 1 base, leaving 11 bases between the germline ends. Per the germline V gene, CDR1 is LNHDA and CDR2 is SQIVND (reference sequence). The CDR3 is 14 residues long. The CDR3 region is CASGVRVNTGELFF. CDR3 DNA sequence: TGTGCCAGTGGGGTCAGGGTGAACACCGGGGAGCTGTTTTTT.

Note on this clone: This is likely a read error, given that the CDR3 carries no conserved phenylalanine or tryptophan at its end. The gene calls are TRBV29-1 and TRBJ1-2; the match to TRBD1 covers 9 bases. The CDR3 is 12 residues long. Per germline, CDR1 SQVTM and CDR2 ANQGSEA. V shed 4 bases, J shed 7 bases, and the junction held 4 bases outside the gene matches. The CDR3 DNA is TGCAGCGTTGTGGGACAGGGATTTGGCTACACCGTC. Its protein is CSVVGQGFGYTV.

CDR3 DNA: TGTGCCTGGAGGTCAGCGAACCTCCTTCTTGGAGATACGCAGTATTTT. This translates into CAWRSANLLLGDTQYF. The chain joins TRBV30 to TRBJ2-3; D is undetermined. The CDR3 has 16 amino acids. CDR1 is GTSNPN and CDR2 is SVGIG in the germline V gene (reference sequence). Trimming removed 3 bases at V and 5 bases at J, with 21 bases between.

The chain links TRBV9 to TRBJ1-5; 11 bases map to TRBD1. The CDR3 loop spans 15 amino acids. J gave up 5 bases and V 3 bases, and 4 bases lay outside the gene matches. CDR1 is SGDLS, CDR2 YYNGEE, per germline. The chain's CDR3 is CASSEGTGGYQPQHF. The DNA for the CDR3 is TGTGCCAGCAGCGAGGGGACAGGGGGGTATCAGCCCCAGCATTTT.

V gene TRBV5-1 combines with J gene TRBJ2-1; TRBD2 aligns across 12 bases. The J segment lost 5 bases and the V segment lost 1 base, leaving 1 base of the junction unmatched. Looked up from germline, CDR1 is SGHRS and CDR2 is YFSETQ. The CDR3 contains 15 residues. In DNA, the CDR3 is TGCGCCAGCAGCTTGCTAGCGGGGGGGGACAATGAGCAGTTCTTC. Translating gives CASSLLAGGDNEQFF.